The clone carrying this T cell receptor (beta chain) appeared many times. The antigen remains undetermined. Germline loops: CDR1 SNHLY, CDR2 FYNNEI. The CDR3 is 17 amino acids. J lost 0 bases, V lost 2 bases, and 6 bases had no gene match. This entry is derived from a study of T cells in Graves' hyperthyroidism and ophthalmopathy. TCR beta CDR3 regions were amplified from RNA. The HTBI set primed first-round TCR CDR3 RT-PCR. TCRdb used MiXCR to reprocess the multiplex PCR reads, holding one entry per CDR3 protein. This sample yields approximately 620,000 distinct CDR3 sequences, of which approximately 15% are seen a single time; under 7% belongs to the top ten. General observations from the study: Clonotypes that were expanded in thyroid above 0.001 mostly appeared in blood too. By a 13 V-J model, ophthalmopathy was set apart from stable hyperthyroidism.

The source material was blood. The sequence came from a woman in her 30s with Graves' hyperthyroidism that later progressed to Graves' ophthalmopathy. V and J are TRBV2 and TRBJ2-3, with 9 bases fitting TRBD2. CDR3 sequence: CASSERLAGTSTDTQYF. CDR3 DNA: TGTGCCAGCAGTGAACGGCTAGCGGGAACTAGCACAGATACGCAGTATTTT.